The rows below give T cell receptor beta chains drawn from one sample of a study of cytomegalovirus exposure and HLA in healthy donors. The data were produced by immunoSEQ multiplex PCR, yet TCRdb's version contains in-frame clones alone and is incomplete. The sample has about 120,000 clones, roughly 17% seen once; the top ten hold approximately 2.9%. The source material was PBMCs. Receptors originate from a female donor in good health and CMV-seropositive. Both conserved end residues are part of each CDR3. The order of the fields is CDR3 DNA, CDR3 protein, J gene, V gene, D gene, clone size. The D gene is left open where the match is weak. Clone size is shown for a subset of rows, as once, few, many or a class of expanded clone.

TGTGCCAGCAGTTTGCCGAACGGACATGGTTTTCGCTACGAGCAGTACTTC	CASSLPNGHGFRYEQYF	TRBJ2-7	TRBV28	.	.
TGCGCCAGCAGCTTGGGGCTAGCGGGAGAAAGGTCCTACGAGCAGTACTTC	CASSLGLAGERSYEQYF	TRBJ2-7	TRBV5-1	TRBD2	.
TGTGCCATAAGTAGCGACTACGAGCAGTACTTC	CAISSDYEQYF	TRBJ2-7	TRBV10-3	.	.
TGTGCCAGCAGCTTGGATTATCTAGCGGACTACGAGCAGTACTTC	CASSLDYLADYEQYF	TRBJ2-7	TRBV5-4	TRBD2	few
TGTGCCAGCAGTTTATATCGGGGTACTGAAGCTTTCTTT	CASSLYRGTEAFF	TRBJ1-1	TRBV27	.	.
TGCGCCAGCAGCCAAGTTTTCGTCCTCGGGGAGGACAGGGTATATGGCTACACCTTC	CASSQVFVLGEDRVYGYTF	TRBJ1-2	TRBV4-1	TRBD1	.
TGTGCCAGCAGTCTTAATCTAGCGGGTGAAACCTACGAGCAGTACTTC	CASSLNLAGETYEQYF	TRBJ2-7	TRBV27	TRBD2	.
TGTGCCAGCAGCTTATTGGCAGGCTATGACGCCGGGGAGCTGTTTTTT	CASSLLAGYDAGELFF	TRBJ2-2	TRBV7-9	.	.
TGTGCCAGCAGTATAGGGGGCTGGAATTCACCCCTCCACTTT	CASSIGGWNSPLHF	TRBJ1-6	TRBV6-1	TRBD1	.
TGTGCCAGCAGCTTACAACAGGGTAACACCGGGGAGCTGTTTTTT	CASSLQQGNTGELFF	TRBJ2-2	TRBV7-2	.	.
TGTGCCAGCCAAATTACGTGGGAGCCCGGGGAGCTGTTTTTT	CASQITWEPGELFF	TRBJ2-2	TRBV2	.	.
TGTGCCAGCAGCGTAGGTGGGACTAGCGGCACCGGGGAGCTGTTTTTT	CASSVGGTSGTGELFF	TRBJ2-2	TRBV9	TRBD2	.
TGTGCCAGTAGTGCTCGTCTCATAGCCGGCGCAGATACGCAGTATTTT	CASSARLIAGADTQYF	TRBJ2-3	TRBV19	.	.
TGTGCCAGCAGTTTTGTTGCGGGAGGGCCGGGCGGGGAGCTGTTTTTT	CASSFVAGGPGGELFF	TRBJ2-2	TRBV6-5	TRBD2	few
TGCGCCAGCAGCCAAGCCGGAAGCGAAGGGGACTACTATGGCTACACCTTC	CASSQAGSEGDYYGYTF	TRBJ1-2	TRBV4-3	.	.
TGTGCCAGCAGCCGGGACAGCAAAGAGACCCAGTACTTC	CASSRDSKETQYF	TRBJ2-5	TRBV2	TRBD1	few
TGTGCCAGCAGTTTCTTGCGGGAACTCTACGAGCAGTACTTC	CASSFLRELYEQYF	TRBJ2-7	TRBV28	.	.
TGCGCCAGCAGCCAAGTCCGACAGGGTGCGGGGGGGACTGAAGCTTTCTTT	CASSQVRQGAGGTEAFF	TRBJ1-1	TRBV4-3	TRBD1	.
TGCGCCAGCATCCAGGAGACAGCCTCCTACAATGAGCAGTTCTTC	CASIQETASYNEQFF	TRBJ2-1	TRBV10-2	.	few
TGCGCCAGCAGCTCTCCGGACAGGGGATGGAACACTGAAGCTTTCTTT	CASSSPDRGWNTEAFF	TRBJ1-1	TRBV5-1	TRBD1	.
TGTGCCAGCAGCGTAGCTGGAGGAGGTAGCACAGATACGCAGTATTTT	CASSVAGGGSTDTQYF	TRBJ2-3	TRBV9	.	.
TGTGCCAGTAGTATCGGTGGTAGCGGACAAGAGACCCAGTACTTC	CASSIGGSGQETQYF	TRBJ2-5	TRBV19	.	.
TGTGCCAGCAGCTTCACTAGCGGGAACACAGATACGCAGTATTTT	CASSFTSGNTDTQYF	TRBJ2-3	TRBV7-9	TRBD2	.
TGTGCCAGCATAAAGGGGCCTGGAAACACCATATATTTT	CASIKGPGNTIYF	TRBJ1-3	TRBV6-6	.	many
TGTGCCAGCAGCCTCGAGGACAGGGTTATGAACACTGAAGCTTTCTTT	CASSLEDRVMNTEAFF	TRBJ1-1	TRBV4-2	TRBD1	few
TGCGCCAGCAGCTTGACCTGGGGAGCGGGGGACCATCTTGGGACCTACGAGCAGTACTTC	CASSLTWGAGDHLGTYEQYF	TRBJ2-7	TRBV5-1	TRBD2	few
TGCAGCGTCAGTTTACATGGGACAGCTAGCACAGATACGCAGTATTTT	CSVSLHGTASTDTQYF	TRBJ2-3	TRBV29-1	TRBD1	.
TGTGCCAGCAGTTTATACCGGACAGGAGTCCGACGGGAGCAGTACTTC	CASSLYRTGVRREQYF	TRBJ2-7	TRBV27	TRBD1	few
TGTGCCAGCCGACCTATCCCAGACAATAACTATGGCTACACCTTC	CASRPIPDNNYGYTF	TRBJ1-2	TRBV7-9	.	.
TGTGCCAGCAGCGTAGCAGCGGGAGTCGGGTACGAGCAGTACTTC	CASSVAAGVGYEQYF	TRBJ2-7	TRBV9	TRBD2	.
TGTGCCAGCAGTTTTGAGGGGGCGTTTGGCTACACCTTC	CASSFEGAFGYTF	TRBJ1-2	TRBV27	TRBD1	few
TGTGCCAGCAGTTTAAAGGGACAGGGGGCCTACGAGCAGTACTTC	CASSLKGQGAYEQYF	TRBJ2-7	TRBV27	TRBD1	few
TGTGCCAGCAGTTTAGGGGGACTAATATGGAATCAGCCCCAGCATTTT	CASSLGGLIWNQPQHF	TRBJ1-5	TRBV28	.	.
TGTGCCAGCAGTTACAGGGGCTTACGGGACACTGAAGCTTTCTTT	CASSYRGLRDTEAFF	TRBJ1-1	TRBV14	TRBD1	.
TGTGCCAGCAGTTACCGACAGGTCCGCCAGCCCCAGCATTTT	CASSYRQVRQPQHF	TRBJ1-5	TRBV6-5	.	.
TGCGCCAGCAGTGCGGACAGGGCATACAATGAGCAGTTCTTC	CASSADRAYNEQFF	TRBJ2-1	TRBV10-2	TRBD1	.
TGTGCCAGTTATAAGTCGCGGATTACAGGTGAAGCTTTCTTT	CASYKSRITGEAFF	TRBJ1-1	TRBV28	.	few
TGTGCCAGCAGGTTGACAGGGGGTAGGAACACTGAAGCTTTCTTT	CASRLTGGRNTEAFF	TRBJ1-1	TRBV2	TRBD1	.
TGTGCCAGCAGTTTCGGACAGTACAATGAGCAGTTCTTC	CASSFGQYNEQFF	TRBJ2-1	TRBV27	.	.
TGTGCCAGCAGTTTCGGGACAGGGCACACAGATACGCAGTATTTT	CASSFGTGHTDTQYF	TRBJ2-3	TRBV28	TRBD1	.
TGTGCCAGCAGCTGGGGGGGTGTCGGGGGCGCAGGAAACACCATATATTTT	CASSWGGVGGAGNTIYF	TRBJ1-3	TRBV5-6	.	.